The clone carrying this T cell receptor beta chain showed up just a few times. The record originates from a study of T cells in Graves' hyperthyroidism and ophthalmopathy. The CDR3 has 16 amino acids. The germline V gene has CDR1 SGHNT and CDR2 YENEEA. With 1 base removed from V and 4 bases from J, the gap between germline ends came to 16 bases. Amplified regions were TCR beta CDR3 sequences from RNA transcripts. The primer set for the first-round RT-PCR of the TCR CDR3 was HTBI. A single record per CDR3 protein comes from TCRdb applying MiXCR to the multiplex PCR reads. The sample has around 430,000 distinct CDR3 sequences, 15% seen once.

The clonotype comes from a woman between 25 and 40 years old with Graves' hyperthyroidism. The rearrangement joins TRBV11-3 to TRBJ2-5; D is unresolved. The sequencing input was blood. The CDR3 region is CASSLGTFAEGETQYF. As DNA, the CDR3 is TGTGCCAGCAGCTTAGGGACCTTTGCGGAAGGAGAGACCCAGTACTTC.